This record covers a single T cell receptor beta chain. The CDR3 spans 12 residues. Deletions cut 7 bases from V and 2 bases from J, with 7 bases between. Looked up from germline, CDR1 is MNHNS and CDR2 is SASEGT. The data were taken from a study of shared clonotypes between healthy human individuals. Only in-frame clones appear in the TCRdb table, and some are missing; sequencing was by immunoSEQ multiplex PCR. The sample shows more than 200,000 clones, under 80% of them seen only once. The sequence came from a man younger than 45 in good health. What was sequenced was memory CD4+ T cells sorted from blood. Regarding subset: CD45RA-negative fraction. V usage is TRBV6-1 and J usage is TRBJ2-3; D remains unclear. CDR3 region: CASTPPTDTQYF. In nucleotides, the CDR3 is TGTGCCAGCACCCCTCCCACAGATACGCAGTATTTT.